A single sample gave rise to the 13 T cell receptor beta chains below, sequenced in a study of blood T cell repertoires in COVID-19. Method: immunoSEQ multiplex PCR; TCRdb's copy keeps in-frame clones and lacks some. Among about 200,000 clones listed, more than 85% were seen once. The sequencing input was peripheral blood. These receptors came from a man aged 60 to 69 with COVID-19, enrolled during active disease.

This chain connects TRBV7-2 to TRBJ2-7, with TRBD1 identical over 7 bases. Per germline, CDR1 SGHTA and CDR2 FQGNSA. Trimming at V came to 3 bases and at J to 5 bases, leaving 7 bases not matched to a gene. The CDR3 runs to 14 residues. This CDR3 is CASSFRQGSHEQYF. The DNA of the CDR3 is TGTGCCAGCAGCTTTCGACAGGGTTCCCACGAGCAGTACTTC.

The genes are TRBV28 and TRBJ1-2; no firm D call. Germline values: CDR1 MDHEN, CDR2 SYDVKM. Trimming took off 10 bases at V and 7 bases at J, with 16 bases between the two ends. The CDR3 is 12 residues long. The CDR3 here is CATLSPGSGYTF. CDR3 in DNA: TGTGCCACCCTTAGCCCGGGGTCTGGCTACACCTTC.

This chain joins TRBV10-2 and TRBJ1-3; the D is unclear. V shed 0 bases and J shed 0 bases, with 6 bases lying between them. Germline V lookup: CDR1 WSHSY, CDR2 SAAADI. This CDR3 comprises 15 residues. CDR3 protein: CASSESSLSGNTIYF. CDR3 DNA sequence: TGCGCCAGCAGTGAGTCGTCCCTCTCTGGAAACACCATATATTTT.

The rearrangement links TRBV7-9 to TRBJ2-1; 12 nucleotides align to TRBD2. The CDR3 runs to 15 residues. The germline gives CDR1 SEHNR, CDR2 FQNEAQ (reference sequence). V shed 4 bases and J 7 bases; nucleotides not matched to a gene: 5. The CDR3 DNA is TGTGCCAGCAGCTCCCCCGGGACTAGCGGGAATGAGCAGTTCTTC. It specifies CASSSPGTSGNEQFF. The entire variable domain, with the rest obtained from reference TRBV7-9 and TRBJ2-1, is as follows: DTGVSQNPRHKITKRGQNVTFRCDPISEHNRLYWYRQTLGQGPEFLTYFQNEAQLEKSRLLSDRFSAERPKGSFSTLEIQRTEQGDSAMYLCASSSPGTSGNEQFFGPGTRLTVL.

The chain employs TRBV3-1 (or the pseudogene TRBV3-2) and TRBJ1-5; TRBD1 might be the D (6 bases). The CDR3 has 14 amino acids. The V gene's germline CDR1 is LGHDT and CDR2 YNNKEL (reference sequence). Trimming took 6 bases from V and 1 from J, leaving 10 bases between them. CDR3 residues: CASSQGNSNQPQHF. CDR3 nucleotides: TGTGCCAGCAGTCAGGGGAACAGCAATCAGCCCCAGCATTTT.

The chain has TRBV29-1 and TRBJ2-7; D is perhaps TRBD2 (5 bases). CDR1 and CDR2 (germline): SQVTM, ANQGSEA. This CDR3 comprises 10 residues. Trimming removed 7 bases at V and 2 bases at J, with 6 bases between. The CDR3 nucleotides read TGCAGCGCCGGGACCTACGAGCAGTACTTC. Protein product: CSAGTYEQYF.

This clone has a single count. V usage is TRBV5-1 and J usage is TRBJ2-1; 10 bases are a match to TRBD1. This CDR3 is 16 amino acids long. Germline V gives CDR1 SGHRS, CDR2 YFSETQ. V shed 1 base and J 3 bases; nucleotides not matched to a gene: 4. CDR3 in amino acids: CASSLMTGGVYNEQFF. Here the CDR3 DNA reads TGCGCCAGCAGCTTGATGACAGGGGGCGTCTACAATGAGCAGTTCTTC.

The chain carries TRBV27 and TRBJ1-5, with 8 positions matching TRBD1. The CDR3 totals 14 residues. CDR1 is MNHEY and CDR2 is SMNVEV in the germline V gene (reference sequence). The ends lost 3 bases at V and 4 bases at J; junction bases unmatched: 2. DNA of the CDR3: TGTGCCAGCAGTTTGGACAGGGTAAATCAGCCCCAGCATTTT. It is translated as CASSLDRVNQPQHF.

The chain uses TRBV5-1 and TRBJ2-2, with TRBD1 identical over 11 bases. J gave up 5 bases and V 4 bases, and 7 bases lay outside the gene matches. Germline-derived CDR1 and CDR2 are SGHRS and YFSETQ. This CDR3 has 16 amino acids. The DNA for the CDR3 is TGCGCCAGCAGCATCCCCGGGACAGGGGGGACCGGGGAGCTGTTTTTT. It codes for CASSIPGTGGTGELFF.

The chain is built from TRBV1 and TRBJ2-7; the table's TRBD2 call for D was not verified on the DNA. TRBV1 is listed as a pseudogene. The CDR3 has 18 residues. The CDR3 region has the DNA TGCACCAGCAGCCAAGACGGGGTCGGCCCTATCTACTCCTACGAGCAGTACTTC. It yields the protein CTSSQDGVGPIYSYEQYF.

V gene TRBV6-5 combines with J gene TRBJ2-1; D gene uncertain. The germline gives CDR1 MNHEY, CDR2 SVGAGI. Trimming removed 2 bases at V and 2 bases at J, with 7 bases between. The CDR3 has 14 amino acids. The CDR3, as DNA: TGTGCCAGCAGTTACGGCCGTACCTACAATGAGCAGTTCTTC. Its protein product is CASSYGRTYNEQFF.

This chain uses TRBV4-3 with TRBJ1-2; D is perhaps TRBD1 (5 bases). Germline CDR1 and CDR2: LGHNA and YSLEER. The CDR3 is 17 residues long. V lost 0 bases and J lost 7, with 21 bases in between. CDR3: CASSQDWGRQGGVGYTF. In DNA form, the CDR3 reads TGCGCCAGCAGCCAAGATTGGGGGAGGCAGGGAGGAGTTGGCTACACCTTC.

The chain has TRBV19 and TRBJ1-2; D ambiguous. Trimming left V 3 bases short and J 7 bases short, with 15 bases between. Germline lookup yields CDR1 LNHDA and CDR2 SQIVND (reference sequence). CDR3 size: 14 residues. This CDR3 reads CASSMRGSEVGYTF. Here the CDR3 DNA reads TGTGCCAGTAGTATGAGAGGGAGCGAGGTTGGCTACACCTTC.